What follows describes a single T cell receptor beta chain. These data belong to a study of T cell changes during pregnancy in multiple sclerosis. Data came from immunoSEQ multiplex PCR; TCRdb stores just in-frame clones and leaves some out. The table includes approximately 50,000 clones, approximately 90% detected once. The CDR3 is 18 residues long. Germline-derived CDR1 and CDR2 are LNHDA and SQIVND (reference sequence). V was pared by 3 bases and J by 0 bases, with 9 bases of the junction left unmatched. Source: CD4+ T cells from peripheral blood mononuclear cells, taken after pregnancy. The V call is TRBV19, the J call TRBJ2-2; TRBD1 matches 8 bases. The source is a female donor with multiple sclerosis, enrolled in a pregnancy study. The CDR3 sequence: CASSIITGGTTNTGELFF. Written as DNA, the CDR3 is TGTGCCAGTAGTATTATCACAGGGGGAACTACGAACACCGGGGAGCTGTTTTTT.